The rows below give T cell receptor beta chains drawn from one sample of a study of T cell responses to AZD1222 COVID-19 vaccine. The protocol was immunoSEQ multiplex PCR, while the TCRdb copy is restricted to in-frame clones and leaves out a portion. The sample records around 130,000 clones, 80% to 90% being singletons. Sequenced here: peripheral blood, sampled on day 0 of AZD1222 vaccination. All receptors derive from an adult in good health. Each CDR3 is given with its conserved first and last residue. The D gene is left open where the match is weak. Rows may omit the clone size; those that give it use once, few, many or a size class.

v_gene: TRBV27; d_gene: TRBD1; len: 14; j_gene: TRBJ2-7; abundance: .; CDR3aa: CASGRQGAGGEQYF; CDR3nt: TGTGCCAGCGGGCGACAGGGGGCAGGGGGGGAGCAGTACTTC
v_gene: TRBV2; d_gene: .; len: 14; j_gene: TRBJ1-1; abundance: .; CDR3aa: CASSEAGGRTEAFF; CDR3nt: TGTGCCAGCAGTGAAGCTGGAGGGAGAACTGAAGCTTTCTTT
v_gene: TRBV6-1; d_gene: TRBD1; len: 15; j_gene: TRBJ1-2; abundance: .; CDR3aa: CASSEAGQGAYGYTF; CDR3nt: TGTGCCAGCAGTGAAGCGGGACAGGGAGCATATGGCTACACCTTC
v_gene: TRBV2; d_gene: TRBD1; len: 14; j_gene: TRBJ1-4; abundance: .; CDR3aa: CASSPGTGDEKLFF; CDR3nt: TGTGCCAGCAGCCCCGGGACAGGGGATGAAAAACTGTTTTTT
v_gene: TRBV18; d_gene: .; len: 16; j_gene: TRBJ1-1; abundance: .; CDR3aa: CASSPKLGGLNTEAFF; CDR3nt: TGTGCCAGCTCACCAAAGTTGGGCGGACTGAACACTGAAGCTTTCTTT
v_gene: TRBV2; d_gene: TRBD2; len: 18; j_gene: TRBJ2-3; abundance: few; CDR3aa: CASSEQGVRRGGIDTQYF; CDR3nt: TGTGCCAGCAGTGAACAGGGCGTACGGCGGGGGGGGATAGATACGCAGTATTTT
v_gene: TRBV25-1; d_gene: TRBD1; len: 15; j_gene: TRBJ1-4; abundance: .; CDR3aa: CASSDQDRSNEKLFF; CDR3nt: TGTGCCAGCAGTGATCAGGACAGGAGTAATGAAAAACTGTTTTTT
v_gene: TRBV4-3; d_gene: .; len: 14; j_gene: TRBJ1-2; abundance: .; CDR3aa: CASSQDTGYFGYTF; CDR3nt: TGCGCCAGCAGCCAAGATACAGGGTATTTCGGCTACACCTTC
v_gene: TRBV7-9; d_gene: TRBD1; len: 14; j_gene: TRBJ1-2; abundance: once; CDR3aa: CASSLADRAYGYTF; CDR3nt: TGTGCCAGCAGCTTAGCAGACAGGGCCTATGGCTACACCTTC
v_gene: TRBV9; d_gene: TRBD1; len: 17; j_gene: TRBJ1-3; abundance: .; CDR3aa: CASSSWDRGPSGNTIYF; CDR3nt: TGTGCCAGCAGCTCCTGGGACAGGGGGCCTTCCGGAAACACCATATATTTT
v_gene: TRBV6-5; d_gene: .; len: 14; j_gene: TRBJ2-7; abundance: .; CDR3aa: CASSLGGQPHEQYF; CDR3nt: TGTGCCAGCAGTTTGGGGGGGCAACCCCACGAGCAGTACTTC
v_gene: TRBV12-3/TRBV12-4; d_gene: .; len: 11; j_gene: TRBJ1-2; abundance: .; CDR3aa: CASSFGGHYTF; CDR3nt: TGTGCCAGCAGTTTCGGGGGGCATTACACCTTC
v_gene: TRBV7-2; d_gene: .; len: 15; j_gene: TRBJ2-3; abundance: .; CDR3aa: CASSRDRSFTDTQYF; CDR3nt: TGTGCCAGCAGCCGCGACAGATCGTTTACAGATACGCAGTATTTT
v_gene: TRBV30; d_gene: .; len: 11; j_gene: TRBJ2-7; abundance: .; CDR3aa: CAWGSSYEQYF; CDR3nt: TGTGCCTGGGGGAGCTCCTACGAGCAGTACTTC
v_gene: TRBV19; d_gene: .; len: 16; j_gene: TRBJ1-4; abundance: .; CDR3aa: CASSIPRQASNEKLFF; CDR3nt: TGTGCCAGTAGTATACCAAGACAGGCCTCTAATGAAAAACTGTTTTTT
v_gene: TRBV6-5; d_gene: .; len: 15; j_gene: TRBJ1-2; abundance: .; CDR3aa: CASSTPSEANYGYTF; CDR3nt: TGTGCCAGCAGTACACCGTCCGAAGCTAACTATGGCTACACCTTC
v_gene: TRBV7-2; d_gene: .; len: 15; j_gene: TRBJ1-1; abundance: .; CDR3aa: CASSLVGRYNTEAFF; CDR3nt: TGTGCCAGCAGCTTAGTGGGCCGGTACAACACTGAAGCTTTCTTT
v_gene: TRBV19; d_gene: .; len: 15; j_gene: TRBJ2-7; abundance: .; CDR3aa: CASSIVQVCFYEQYF; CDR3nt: TGTGCCAGTAGTATAGTTCAGGTCTGTTTCTACGAGCAGTACTTC
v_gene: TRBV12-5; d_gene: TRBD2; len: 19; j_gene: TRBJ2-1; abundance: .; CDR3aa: CASGISRVGGSLIYNEQFF; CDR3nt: TGTGCTAGTGGCATATCGCGGGTGGGGGGGAGTTTGATTTACAATGAGCAGTTCTTC
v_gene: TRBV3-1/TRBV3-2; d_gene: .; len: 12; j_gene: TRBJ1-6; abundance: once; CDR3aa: CASGPVRSPLHF; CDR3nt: TGTGCCAGCGGTCCGGTTCGTTCACCCCTCCACTTT
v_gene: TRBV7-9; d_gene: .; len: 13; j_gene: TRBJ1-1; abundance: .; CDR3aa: CASSLEIGTEAFF; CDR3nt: TGTGCCAGCAGCTTAGAGATTGGAACTGAAGCTTTCTTT
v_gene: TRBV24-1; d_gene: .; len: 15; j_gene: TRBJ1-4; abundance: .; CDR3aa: CATSDFDQGPEKLFF; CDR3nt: TGTGCCACCAGTGATTTTGATCAGGGGCCTGAAAAACTGTTTTTT
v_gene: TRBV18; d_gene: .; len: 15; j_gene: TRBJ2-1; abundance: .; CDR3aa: CASSPSRTSYNEQFF; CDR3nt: TGTGCCAGCTCGCCGAGCAGAACCTCCTACAATGAGCAGTTCTTC
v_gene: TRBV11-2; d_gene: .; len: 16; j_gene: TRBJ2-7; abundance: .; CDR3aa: CASSLNQPRGSYEQYF; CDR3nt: TGTGCCAGCAGCTTAAACCAGCCCAGGGGTTCCTACGAGCAGTACTTC
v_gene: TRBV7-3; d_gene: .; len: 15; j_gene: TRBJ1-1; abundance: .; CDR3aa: CASSLTPGENTEAFF; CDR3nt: TGTGCCAGCAGCTTAACGCCAGGGGAGAACACTGAAGCTTTCTTT
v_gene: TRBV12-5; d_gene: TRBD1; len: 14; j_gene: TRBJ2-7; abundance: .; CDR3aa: CASGPGQGSDEQYF; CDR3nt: TGTGCTAGTGGCCCAGGACAGGGATCGGACGAGCAGTACTTC
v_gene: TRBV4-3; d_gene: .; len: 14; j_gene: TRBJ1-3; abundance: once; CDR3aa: CASSYGGSGNTIYF; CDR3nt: TGCGCCAGCAGCTACGGGGGGTCAGGAAACACCATATATTTT
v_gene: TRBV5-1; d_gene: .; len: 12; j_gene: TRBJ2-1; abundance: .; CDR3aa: CASSLIQTALFF; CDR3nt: TGCGCCAGCAGCTTGATCCAGACAGCTCTATTCTTC
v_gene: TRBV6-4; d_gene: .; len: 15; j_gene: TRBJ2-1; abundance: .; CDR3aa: CASSERSDINNEQFF; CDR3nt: TGTGCCAGCAGTGAAAGAAGCGATATAAACAATGAGCAGTTCTTC
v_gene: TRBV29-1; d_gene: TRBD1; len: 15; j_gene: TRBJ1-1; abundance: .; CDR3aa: CSVEDRAGGNTEAFF; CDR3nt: TGCAGCGTTGAAGATAGAGCAGGGGGGAACACTGAAGCTTTCTTT
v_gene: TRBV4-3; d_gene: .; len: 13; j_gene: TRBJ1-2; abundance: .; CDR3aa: CASSQGRDYGYTF; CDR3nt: TGCGCCAGCAGCCAGGGCAGGGACTATGGCTACACCTTC
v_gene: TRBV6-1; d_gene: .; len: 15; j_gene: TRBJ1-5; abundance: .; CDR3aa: CASSEVGRLIVPQHF; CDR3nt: TGTGCCAGCAGTGAAGTGGGTAGACTAATCGTTCCCCAGCATTTT
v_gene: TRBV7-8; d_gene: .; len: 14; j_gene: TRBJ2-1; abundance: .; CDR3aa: CASSLWPTGNEQFF; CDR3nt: TGTGCCAGCAGCTTATGGCCCACGGGCAATGAGCAGTTCTTC
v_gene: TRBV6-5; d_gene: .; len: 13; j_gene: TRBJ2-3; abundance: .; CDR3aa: CATRRLRTDTQYF; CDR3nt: TGTGCCACCCGACGGCTCCGCACAGATACGCAGTATTTT
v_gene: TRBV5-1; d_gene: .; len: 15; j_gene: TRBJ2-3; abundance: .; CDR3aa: CASSLAGGYTDTQYF; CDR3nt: TGCGCCAGCAGCTTGGCCGGGGGTTACACAGATACGCAGTATTTT
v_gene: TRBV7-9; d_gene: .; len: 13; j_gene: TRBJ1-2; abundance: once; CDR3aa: CASSRRTVHGYTF; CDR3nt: TGTGCCAGCAGTCGAAGGACAGTGCACGGCTACACCTTC
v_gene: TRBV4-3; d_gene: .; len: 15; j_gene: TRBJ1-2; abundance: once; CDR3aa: CASSPSDLGSDGYTF; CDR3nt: TGCGCCAGCAGCCCTTCTGATCTGGGATCGGATGGCTACACCTTC
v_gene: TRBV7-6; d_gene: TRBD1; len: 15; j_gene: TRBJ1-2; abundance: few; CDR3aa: CASSLGATGGGGYTF; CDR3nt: TGTGCCAGCAGCTTAGGTGCGACAGGGGGCGGTGGCTACACCTTC
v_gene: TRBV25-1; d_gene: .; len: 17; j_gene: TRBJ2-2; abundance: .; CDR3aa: CASSEAPGRVVAGELFF; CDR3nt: TGTGCCAGCAGTGAGGCCCCGGGAAGGGTCGTGGCCGGGGAGCTGTTTTTT
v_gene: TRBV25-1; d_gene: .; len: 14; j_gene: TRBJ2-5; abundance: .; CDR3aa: CASSDSAAWGTQYF; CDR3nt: TGTGCCAGCAGCGACAGCGCGGCTTGGGGGACCCAGTACTTC
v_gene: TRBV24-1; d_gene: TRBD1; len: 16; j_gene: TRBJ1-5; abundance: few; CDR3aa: CATSPTGTGVKQPQHF; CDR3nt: TGTGCCACCAGCCCAACCGGGACAGGGGTTAAGCAGCCCCAGCATTTT